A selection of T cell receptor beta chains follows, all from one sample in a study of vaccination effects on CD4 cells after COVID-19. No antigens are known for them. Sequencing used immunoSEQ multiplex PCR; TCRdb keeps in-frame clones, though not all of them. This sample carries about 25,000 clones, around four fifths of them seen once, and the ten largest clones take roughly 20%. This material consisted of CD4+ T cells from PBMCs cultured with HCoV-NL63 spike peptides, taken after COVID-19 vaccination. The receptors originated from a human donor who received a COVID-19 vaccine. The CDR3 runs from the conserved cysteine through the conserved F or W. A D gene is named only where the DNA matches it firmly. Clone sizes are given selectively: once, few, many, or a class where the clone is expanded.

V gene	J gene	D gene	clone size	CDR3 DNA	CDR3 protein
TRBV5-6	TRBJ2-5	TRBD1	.	TGTGCCAGCAGCTGGTGGGGACAGAAAGAGACCCAGTACTTC	CASSWWGQKETQYF
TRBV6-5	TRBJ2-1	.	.	TGTGCCAGCAGTAGCGCCTGGAATGAGCAGTTCTTC	CASSSAWNEQFF
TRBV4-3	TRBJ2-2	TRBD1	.	TGCGCCAGCAGCCAAGGTCAGGGGGCGAGCACCGGGGAGCTGTTTTTT	CASSQGQGASTGELFF
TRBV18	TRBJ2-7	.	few	TGTGCCAGCTCACCGGCACAGACCTACGAGCAGTACTTC	CASSPAQTYEQYF
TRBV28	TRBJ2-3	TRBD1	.	TGTGCCAGCAGTTTATCGACAGGGTTGGTGTATTTT	CASSLSTGLVYF
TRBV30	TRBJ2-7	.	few	TGTGCCTGGAGTAGATTAGGACAGAGCTCCTACGAGCAGTACTTC	CAWSRLGQSSYEQYF
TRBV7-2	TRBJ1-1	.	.	TGTGCCAGCAGCTTAGCCGGGGGCTTGAACACTGAAGCTTTCTTT	CASSLAGGLNTEAFF
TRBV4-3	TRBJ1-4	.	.	TGCGCCAGCAGCCAAGATGTTCCAACGGCAACTAATGAAAAACTGTTTTTT	CASSQDVPTATNEKLFF
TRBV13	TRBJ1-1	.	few	TGTGCCAGCAGCTTCAGGGGTGAAGCTTTCTTT	CASSFRGEAFF
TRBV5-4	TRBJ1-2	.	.	TGTGCCAGCAGCTTCTCCACCCCGGGCATGTATGGCTACACCTTC	CASSFSTPGMYGYTF
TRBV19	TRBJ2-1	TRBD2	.	TGTGCCAGTAGTATGCGTGGACTAGCGGCCCTCTACAATGAGCAGTTCTTC	CASSMRGLAALYNEQFF
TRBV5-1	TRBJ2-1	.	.	TGCGCCAGCAGCCCTAGGGAGCGGACCTACAATGAGCAGTTCTTC	CASSPRERTYNEQFF
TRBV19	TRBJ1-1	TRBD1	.	TGTGCCAGTAGTAATTCCGGGACAGGAACTACTGAAGCTTTCTTT	CASSNSGTGTTEAFF
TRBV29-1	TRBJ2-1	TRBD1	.	TGCAGCGTCGGGACAGCGGCCAATGAGCAGTTCTTC	CSVGTAANEQFF
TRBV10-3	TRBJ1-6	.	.	TGTGCCATCAGTGAGGGGATTTCACCCCTCCACTTT	CAISEGISPLHF
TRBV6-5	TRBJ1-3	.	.	TGTGCCAGCAGTTACTCTCTCCGGGGGACGGGAAACACCATATATTTT	CASSYSLRGTGNTIYF
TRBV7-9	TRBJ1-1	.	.	TGTGCCAGCAGCGCGAGCGCGAACACTGAAGCTTTCTTT	CASSASANTEAFF
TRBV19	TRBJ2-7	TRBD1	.	TGTGCCAGTAGCCGGACAGGGAACTCCTACGAGCAGTACTTC	CASSRTGNSYEQYF